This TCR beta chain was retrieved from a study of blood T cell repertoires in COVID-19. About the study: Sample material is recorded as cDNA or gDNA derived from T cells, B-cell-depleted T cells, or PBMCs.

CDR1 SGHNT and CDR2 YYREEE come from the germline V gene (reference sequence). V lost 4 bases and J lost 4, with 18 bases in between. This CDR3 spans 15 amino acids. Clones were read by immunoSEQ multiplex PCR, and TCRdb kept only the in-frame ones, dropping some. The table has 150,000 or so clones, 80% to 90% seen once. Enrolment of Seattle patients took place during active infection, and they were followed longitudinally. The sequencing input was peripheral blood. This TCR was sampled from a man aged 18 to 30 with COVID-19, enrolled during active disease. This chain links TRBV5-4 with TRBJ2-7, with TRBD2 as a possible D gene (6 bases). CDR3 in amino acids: CASSGGRVPGYEQYF. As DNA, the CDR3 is TGTGCCAGCAGCGGAGGGCGGGTCCCGGGGTACGAGCAGTACTTC.